Sequencing of this TCR beta chain was carried out in a study of OX40 agonist ivuxolimab in advanced cancers. Looking at the study overall: Melanoma, hepatocellular carcinoma, head and neck or renal cell cancer occurred in dose-escalation patients.

Findings and caveats of the study: Clonal expansion among partial responders at 0.1-3.0 mg/kg ranked near the lowest. There were, on average, more expanded clones in CD8+ T cells than in CD4+.

As regards this clone: Its cognate antigen is unknown.

The timepoints at which blood was sampled were baseline, cycle 4 day 1, and cycle 7 day 1. V dropped 5 bases and J dropped 1 base, with 11 bases sitting between them. The CDR3 runs to 14 residues. Germline loops: CDR1 SGHAT, CDR2 FQNNGV. Profiling relied on immunoSEQ multiplex PCR, and the TCRdb table lists in-frame clones only, not all of them. This table has 55,000 to 70,000 clones, roughly 80% appearing once. The input for sequencing was CD4+ or CD8+ T cells sorted from blood, taken in a trial of the OX40 agonist ivuxolimab. The J gene is TRBJ2-5, the V gene TRBV11-2, with D perhaps matching TRBD1 or TRBD2 (5 bases each). The TCR was taken from an adult with an advanced solid tumor such as melanoma, head and neck, liver or kidney cancer. CDR3: CASSPGRLQETQYF. The CDR3 DNA is TGTGCCAGCAGCCCGGGACGGCTCCAAGAGACCCAGTACTTC.